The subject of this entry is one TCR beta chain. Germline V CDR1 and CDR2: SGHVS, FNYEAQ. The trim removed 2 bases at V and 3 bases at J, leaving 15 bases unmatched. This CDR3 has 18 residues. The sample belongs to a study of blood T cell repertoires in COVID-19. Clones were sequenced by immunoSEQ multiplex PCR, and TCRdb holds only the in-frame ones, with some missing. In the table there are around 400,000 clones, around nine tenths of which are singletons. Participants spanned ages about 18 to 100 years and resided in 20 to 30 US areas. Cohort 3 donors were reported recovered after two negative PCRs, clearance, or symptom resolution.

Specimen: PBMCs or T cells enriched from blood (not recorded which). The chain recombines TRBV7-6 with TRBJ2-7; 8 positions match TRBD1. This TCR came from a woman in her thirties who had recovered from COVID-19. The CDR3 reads CASSLRTGKGASFYEQYF. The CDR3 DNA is TGTGCCAGCAGCTTAAGGACAGGGAAAGGTGCGTCGTTCTACGAGCAGTACTTC.